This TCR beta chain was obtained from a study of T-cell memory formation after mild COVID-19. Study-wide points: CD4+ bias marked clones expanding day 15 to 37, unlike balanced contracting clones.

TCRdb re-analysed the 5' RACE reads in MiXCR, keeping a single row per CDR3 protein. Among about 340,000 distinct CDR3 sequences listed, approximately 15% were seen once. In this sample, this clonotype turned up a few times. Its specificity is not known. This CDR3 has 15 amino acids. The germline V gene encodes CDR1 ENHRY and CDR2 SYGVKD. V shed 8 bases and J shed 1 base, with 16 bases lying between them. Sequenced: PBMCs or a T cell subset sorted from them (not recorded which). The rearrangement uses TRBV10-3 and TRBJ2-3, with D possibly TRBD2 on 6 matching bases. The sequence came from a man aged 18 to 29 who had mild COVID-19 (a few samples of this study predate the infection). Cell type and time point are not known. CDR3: CAIAQEGTGTDTQYF. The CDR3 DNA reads TGTGCCATCGCCCAGGAGGGTACAGGCACAGATACGCAGTATTTT.